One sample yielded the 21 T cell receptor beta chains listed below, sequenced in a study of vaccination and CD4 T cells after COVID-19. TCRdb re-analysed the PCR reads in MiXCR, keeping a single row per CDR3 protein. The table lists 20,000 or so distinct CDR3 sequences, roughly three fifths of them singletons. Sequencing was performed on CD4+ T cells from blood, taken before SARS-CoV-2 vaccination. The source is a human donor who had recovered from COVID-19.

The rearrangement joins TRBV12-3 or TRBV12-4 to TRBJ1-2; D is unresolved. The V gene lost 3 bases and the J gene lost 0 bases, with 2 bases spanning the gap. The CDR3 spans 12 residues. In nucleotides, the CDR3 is TGTGCCAGCAGTTTTTCTAACTATGGCTACACCTTC. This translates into CASSFSNYGYTF.

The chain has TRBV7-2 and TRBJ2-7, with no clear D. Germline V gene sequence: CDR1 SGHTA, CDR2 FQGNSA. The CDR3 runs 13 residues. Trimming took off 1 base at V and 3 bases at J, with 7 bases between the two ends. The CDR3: CASSLGLDYEQYF. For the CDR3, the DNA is TGTGCCAGCAGCTTAGGCCTGGACTACGAGCAGTACTTC.

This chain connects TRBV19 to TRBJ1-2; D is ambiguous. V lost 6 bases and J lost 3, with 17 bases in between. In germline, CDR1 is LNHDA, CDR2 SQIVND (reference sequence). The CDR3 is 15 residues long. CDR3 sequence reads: CASSPRIVVDYGYTF. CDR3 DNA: TGTGCCAGTAGCCCGAGGATCGTGGTCGACTATGGCTACACCTTC.

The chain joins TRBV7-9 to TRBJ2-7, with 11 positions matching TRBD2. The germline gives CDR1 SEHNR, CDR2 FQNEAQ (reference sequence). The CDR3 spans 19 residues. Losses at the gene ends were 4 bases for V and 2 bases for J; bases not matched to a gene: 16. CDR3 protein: CASSSARLAGMADPYEQYF. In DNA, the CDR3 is TGTGCCAGCAGCTCAGCAAGACTAGCGGGAATGGCGGATCCCTACGAGCAGTACTTC.

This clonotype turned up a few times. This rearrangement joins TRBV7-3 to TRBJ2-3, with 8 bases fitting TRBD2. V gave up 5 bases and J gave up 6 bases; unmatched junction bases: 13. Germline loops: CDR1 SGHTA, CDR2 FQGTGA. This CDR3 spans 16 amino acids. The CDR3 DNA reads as TGTGCCAGCAGCCCGATAGCGGGATCCGGTTTGGATACGCAGTATTTT. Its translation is CASSPIAGSGLDTQYF.

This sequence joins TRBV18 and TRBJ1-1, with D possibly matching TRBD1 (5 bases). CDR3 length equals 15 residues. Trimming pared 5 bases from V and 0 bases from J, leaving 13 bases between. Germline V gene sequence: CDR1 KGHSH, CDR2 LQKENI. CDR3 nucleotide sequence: TGTGCCAGCTCATCCTCCGGGACGGTGAACACTGAAGCTTTCTTT. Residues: CASSSSGTVNTEAFF. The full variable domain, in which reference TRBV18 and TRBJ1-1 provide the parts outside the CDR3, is NAGVMQNPRHLVRRRGQEARLRCSPMKGHSHVYWYRQLPEEGLKFMVYLQKENIIDESGMPKERFSAEFPKEGPSILRIQQVVRGDSAAYFCASSSSGTVNTEAFFGQGTRLTVV.

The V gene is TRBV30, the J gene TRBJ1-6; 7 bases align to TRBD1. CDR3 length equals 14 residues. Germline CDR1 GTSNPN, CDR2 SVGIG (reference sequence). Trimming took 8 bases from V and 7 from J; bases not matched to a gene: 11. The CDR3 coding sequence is TGTGCCGCCTCAACCGGGACAGAAAATTCACCCCTCCACTTT. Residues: CAASTGTENSPLHF.

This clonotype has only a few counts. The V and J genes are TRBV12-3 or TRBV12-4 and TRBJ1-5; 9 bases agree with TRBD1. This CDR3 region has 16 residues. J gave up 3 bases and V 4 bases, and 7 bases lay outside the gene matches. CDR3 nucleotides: TGTGCCAGCAGTTCAAGAAGGGACAGGGACAATCAGCCCCAGCATTTT. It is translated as CASSSRRDRDNQPQHF.

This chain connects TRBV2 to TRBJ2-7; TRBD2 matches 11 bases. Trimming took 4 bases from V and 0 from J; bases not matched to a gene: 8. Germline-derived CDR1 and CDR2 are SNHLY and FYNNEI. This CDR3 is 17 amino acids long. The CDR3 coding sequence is TGTGCCAGCAGTGGACGACTAGCGGGACCGATCTCCTACGAGCAGTACTTC. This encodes CASSGRLAGPISYEQYF. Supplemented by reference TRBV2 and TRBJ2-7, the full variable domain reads EPEVTQTPSHQVTQMGQEVILRCVPISNHLYFYWYRQILGQKVEFLVSFYNNEISEKSEIFDDQFSVERPDGSNFTLKIRSTKLEDSAMYFCASSGRLAGPISYEQYFGPGTRLTVT.

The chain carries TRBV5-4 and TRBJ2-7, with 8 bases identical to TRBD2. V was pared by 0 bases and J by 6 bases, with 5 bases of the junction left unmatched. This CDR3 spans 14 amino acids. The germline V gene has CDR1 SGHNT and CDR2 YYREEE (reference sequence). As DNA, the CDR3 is TGTGCCAGCAGCTTGGGGGGACTAGTACTCGAGCAGTACTTC. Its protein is CASSLGGLVLEQYF.

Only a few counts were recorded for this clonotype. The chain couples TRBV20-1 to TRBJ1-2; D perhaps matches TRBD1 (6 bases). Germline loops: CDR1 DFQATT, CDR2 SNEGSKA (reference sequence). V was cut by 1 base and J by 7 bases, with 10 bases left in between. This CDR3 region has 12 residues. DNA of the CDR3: TGCAGTGCTAGAGCGGAGGGGGGTGGCTACACCTTC. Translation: CSARAEGGGYTF.

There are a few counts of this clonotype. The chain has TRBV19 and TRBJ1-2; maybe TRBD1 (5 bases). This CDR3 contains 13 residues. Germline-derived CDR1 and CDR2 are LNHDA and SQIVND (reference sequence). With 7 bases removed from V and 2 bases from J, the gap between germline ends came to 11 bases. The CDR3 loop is CASTPGLNYGYTF. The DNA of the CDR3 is TGTGCCAGTACCCCAGGGCTCAACTATGGCTACACCTTC.

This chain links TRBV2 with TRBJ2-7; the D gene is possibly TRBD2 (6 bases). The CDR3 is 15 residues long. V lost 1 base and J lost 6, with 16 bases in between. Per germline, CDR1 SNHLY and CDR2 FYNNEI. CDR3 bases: TGTGCCAGCAGTGAAGGGGGACTCAGTGGCTCCGAGCAGTACTTC. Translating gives CASSEGGLSGSEQYF. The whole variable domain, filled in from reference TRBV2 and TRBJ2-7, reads EPEVTQTPSHQVTQMGQEVILRCVPISNHLYFYWYRQILGQKVEFLVSFYNNEISEKSEIFDDQFSVERPDGSNFTLKIRSTKLEDSAMYFCASSEGGLSGSEQYFGPGTRLTVT.

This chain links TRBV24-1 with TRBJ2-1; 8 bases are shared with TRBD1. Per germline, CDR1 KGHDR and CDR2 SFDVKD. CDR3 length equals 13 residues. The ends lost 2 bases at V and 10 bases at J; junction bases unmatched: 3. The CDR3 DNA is TGTGCCACCAGTGATTCGGACAGGGACGAGCAGTTCTTC. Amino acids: CATSDSDRDEQFF.

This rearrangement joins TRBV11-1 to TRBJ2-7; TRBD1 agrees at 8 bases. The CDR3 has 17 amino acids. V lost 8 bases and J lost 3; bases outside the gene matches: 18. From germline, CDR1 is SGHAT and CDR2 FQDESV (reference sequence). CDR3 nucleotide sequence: TGTGCCAGCGCGTCGGACAGGGTGGTGGGTTCCCTCTACGAGCAGTACTTC. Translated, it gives CASASDRVVGSLYEQYF.

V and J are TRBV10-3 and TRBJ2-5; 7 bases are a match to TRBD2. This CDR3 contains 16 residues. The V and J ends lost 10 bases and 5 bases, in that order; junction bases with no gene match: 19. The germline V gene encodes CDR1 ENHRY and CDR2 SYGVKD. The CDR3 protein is CATQRASGIGDETQYF. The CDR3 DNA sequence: TGTGCCACGCAGCGGGCGAGCGGGATAGGGGATGAGACCCAGTACTTC.

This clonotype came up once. CDR3 DNA sequence: TGTGCCAGCAGTTACGAGAGCGAATACAATCAGCCCCAGCATTTT. It codes for CASSYESEYNQPQHF. The V call is TRBV6-2 or TRBV6-3, the J call TRBJ1-5; D remains ambiguous. Trimming pared 2 bases from V and 3 bases from J, leaving 11 bases between. The CDR3 runs to 15 residues. Germline V lookup: CDR1 MNHEY, CDR2 SVGEGT.

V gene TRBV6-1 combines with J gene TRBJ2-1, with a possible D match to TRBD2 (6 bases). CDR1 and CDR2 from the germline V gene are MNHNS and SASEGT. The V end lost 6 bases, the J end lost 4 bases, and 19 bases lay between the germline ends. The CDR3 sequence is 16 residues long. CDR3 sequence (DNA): TGTGCCAGCAGAAACACCGGCGGGGCCTGGTACAATGAGCAGTTCTTC. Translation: CASRNTGGAWYNEQFF.

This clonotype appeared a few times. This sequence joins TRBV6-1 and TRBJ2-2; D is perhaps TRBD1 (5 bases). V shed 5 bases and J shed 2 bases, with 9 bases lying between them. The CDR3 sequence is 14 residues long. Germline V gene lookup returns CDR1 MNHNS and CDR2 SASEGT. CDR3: CASSLRTNTGELFF. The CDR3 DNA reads TGTGCCAGCAGTCTCCGGACAAACACCGGGGAGCTGTTTTTT.

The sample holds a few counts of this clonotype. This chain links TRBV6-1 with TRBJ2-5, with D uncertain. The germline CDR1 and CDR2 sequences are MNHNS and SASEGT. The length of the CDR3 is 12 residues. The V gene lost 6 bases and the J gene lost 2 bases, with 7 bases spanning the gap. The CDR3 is CASRAMQETQYF. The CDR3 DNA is TGTGCCAGCAGGGCTATGCAAGAGACCCAGTACTTC.

The CDR3 reads CAWSPGPALAKNIQYF. The CDR3, as DNA: TGTGCCTGGAGTCCTGGGCCGGCCCTGGCCAAAAACATTCAGTACTTC. V usage is TRBV30 and J usage is TRBJ2-4; D is uncertain. Germline V gene lookup returns CDR1 GTSNPN and CDR2 SVGIG (reference sequence). Trimming took 2 bases from V and 1 from J, leaving 15 bases between them. The CDR3 totals 16 residues.